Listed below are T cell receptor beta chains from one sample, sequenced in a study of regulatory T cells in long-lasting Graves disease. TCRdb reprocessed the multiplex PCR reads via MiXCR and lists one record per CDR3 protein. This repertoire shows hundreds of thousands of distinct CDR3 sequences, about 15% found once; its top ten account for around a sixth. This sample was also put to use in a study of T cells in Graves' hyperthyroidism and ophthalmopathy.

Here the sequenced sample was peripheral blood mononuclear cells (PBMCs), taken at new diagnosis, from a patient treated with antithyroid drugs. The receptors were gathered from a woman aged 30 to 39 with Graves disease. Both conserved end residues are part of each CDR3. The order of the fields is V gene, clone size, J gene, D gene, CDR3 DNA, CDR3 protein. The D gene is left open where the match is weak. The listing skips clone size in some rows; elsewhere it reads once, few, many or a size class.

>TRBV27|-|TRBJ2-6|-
TGTGCCAGCAGTCCTTATGTATATGTTACTAGCTCTTCTCCCTACTCTGGGGCCAACGTCCTGACTTTC
CASSPYVYVTSSSPYSGANVLTF
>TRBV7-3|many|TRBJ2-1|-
TGTGCCAGCAGCTTAGGGCCCTCTGAGTACAATGAGCAGTTCTTC
CASSLGPSEYNEQFF
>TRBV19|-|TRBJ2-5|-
TGTGCCAGTAGTATTGGGCAGCTTCAGTACTTC
CASSIGQLQYF
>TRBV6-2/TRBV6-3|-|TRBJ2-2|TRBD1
TGTGCCAGCAATGCCCGACCTGGGCGACTAAGGACAGGGAGGAACACCGGGGAGCTGTTTTTT
CASNARPGRLRTGRNTGELFF
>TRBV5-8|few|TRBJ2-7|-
TGTGCCAGCAGCTTACCGGGACGGAATTACGAGCAGTACTTC
CASSLPGRNYEQYF
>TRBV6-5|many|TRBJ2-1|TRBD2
TGTGCCAGCAGTTGGCCCCGGCGGGAGGGCCAAGGCAATGAGCAGTTCTTC
CASSWPRREGQGNEQFF
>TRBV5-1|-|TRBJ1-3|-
TGCGCCAGCAGCACCGGGGAGGTCCGAAACACCATATATTTT
CASSTGEVRNTIYF
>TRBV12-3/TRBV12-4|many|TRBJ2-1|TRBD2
TGTGCCAGCACCCTTGATGCCGGGACTAGCGGGAGGAATGAGCAGTTCTTC
CASTLDAGTSGRNEQFF
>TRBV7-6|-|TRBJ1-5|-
TGTGCCAGCAGCCCCCTGGGTGATCAGCCCCAGCATTTT
CASSPLGDQPQHF
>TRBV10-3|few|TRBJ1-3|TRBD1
TGTGCCATCAAGGGGGCACCGATTAGCTCTGGAAACACCATATATTTT
CAIKGAPISSGNTIYF
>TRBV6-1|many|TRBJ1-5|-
TGTGCCAGCAGTGAACATTCTAGAGGCCCCCGGGACAAGGGCAATCAGCCCCAGCATTTT
CASSEHSRGPRDKGNQPQHF
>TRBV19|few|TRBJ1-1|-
TGTGCCAGTACGCGGACGGCGGGGGGGAACACTGAAGCTTTCTTT
CASTRTAGGNTEAFF
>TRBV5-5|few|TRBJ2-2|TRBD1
TGTGCCAGCAGTTCGGGACAGGGTTACACCGGGGAGCTGTTTTTT
CASSSGQGYTGELFF
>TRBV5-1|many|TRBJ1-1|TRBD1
TGCGCCAGCAGCCTAGGAAGGGACAGGGTGAACACTGAAGCTTTCTTT
CASSLGRDRVNTEAFF
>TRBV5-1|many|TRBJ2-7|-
TGCGCCAGCAGCTTGGGATCGGGGACTTTTCTCTACGAGCAGTACTTC
CASSLGSGTFLYEQYF